This T cell receptor beta chain was profiled in a study of beta chain features in type 1 diabetes. Study background: All of the samples together had roughly 98 million sorted cells examined. Points from the study as a whole: Junctions at VDJ sites from type 1 diabetes patients had fewer insertions and more deletions.

Sequencing targeted expressed TCRB transcripts, as all isolated RNA had been reverse transcribed. Sequencing used immunoSEQ multiplex PCR; TCRdb keeps in-frame clones, though not all of them. The table includes about 150,000 clones, over 8.5% detected once. A remark on this clone: Its target is unknown.

The CDR3 is 13 amino acids. CDR1 SQVTM and CDR2 ANQGSEA come from the germline V gene. The specimen sequenced was central memory CD4+ T cells from blood. V gene TRBV29-1 combines with J gene TRBJ1-2, with 7 bases lining up with TRBD1. This sequence originates from a man younger than 30 in good health. This CDR3 reads CSVRQGVNYGYTF. Written as DNA, the CDR3 is TGCAGTGTTAGACAGGGCGTCAACTATGGCTACACCTTC.